This TCR beta chain was recorded in a study of glioma-infiltrating T cells. Study overall: Target coverage was about 4.5- to 10-fold for about a million blood T cells. Study findings and constraints: Very few CDR3 sequences were shared between tissue and blood. Above-expected tissue-blood divergence occurred in all gliomas, most in low-grade ones. Signature shared blood CDR3 motifs were enriched in low-divergence and depleted in high-divergence patients.

Germline V gives CDR1 DFQATT, CDR2 SNEGSKA (reference sequence). This CDR3 is built from 12 residues. Using RNA template, CDR3s of TCR alpha and beta were amplified with iRepertoire arm-PCR. Each CDR3 protein gets one entry after TCRdb re-called the multiplex PCR reads with MiXCR. Among 300,000 to 450,000 distinct CDR3 sequences, less than 50% were seen once, and the ten largest hold 12%. This clonotype turned up a few times. Antigen specificity is unknown. One end of the junction is discordant with germline, which a read error may explain. J is TRBJ2-7 and V is TRBV20-1; D is possibly TRBD2 (5 bases). Sequenced input: glioma tissue, nonneoplastic brain tissue, or PBMCs (not recorded which). The sequence was collected from a human donor with low-grade glioma or glioblastoma, undergoing nonglioma brain surgery, or in good health (not recorded which). The CDR3 spells CSAREGSSSFRF. The CDR3 nucleotides read TGCAGTGCTAGAGAGGGGTCTAGCTCGTTTCGCTTC.